This T cell receptor (beta chain) was obtained from a study of cytomegalovirus exposure and HLA in healthy donors. Of note for this clone: Its cognate antigen is unknown.

The germline V and J ends were trimmed by 4 bases and 7 bases, with 5 bases remaining between them. The CDR3 loop spans 10 amino acids. Germline V CDR1 and CDR2: SNHLY, FYNNEI. Vbeta (60) and Jbeta (13) primers were used in the PCR. The protocol was immunoSEQ multiplex PCR, while the TCRdb copy is restricted to in-frame clones and leaves out a portion. The repertoire consists of approximately 200,000 clones, with approximately 83% occurring once and the leading ten covering just over 1.4%. Notes on the study in general: TCR beta chains numbering 164 were designated cytomegalovirus-associated. The study dropped some indistinguishable V segments, TRBV6-2 and TRBV6-3 among them.

The TCR was taken from a girl under 18 in good health and CMV-seronegative. The chain couples TRBV2 to TRBJ2-7; maybe TRBD2 (5 bases). The sequenced sample was PBMCs. The CDR3 region has the DNA TGTGCCAGCAGTGGAGGGGAGCAGTACTTC. Translated, it gives CASSGGEQYF.